These T cell receptor beta chains were read from a single sample in a study of blood T cells in healthy people across ages. MiXCR was run by TCRdb on the 5' RACE reads, yielding one entry per CDR3 protein. The sample has roughly 1,800,000 distinct CDR3 sequences, less than 50% seen once. Specimen: blood. The receptors shown here come from a middle-aged woman in good health. Each CDR3 is given without its conserved first and last residue.

cdr3_length,v_call,cdr3_aa
14,TRBV4-2,ASSQGTGTATYEQY
13,TRBV24-1,ATRDGAAVPETQY
13,TRBV7-9,ASSPPNKGRDEQF
14,TRBV4-3,ASSQDNGQGSYGYT
15,TRBV7-9,ASSLGLGQGARYEQY
14,TRBV7-2,ASSSQMDSRGYGYT
11,TRBV24-1,ATRQGAHQPQH
11,TRBV4-2,ASAVAGDYGYT
9,TRBV10-2,AGGNSYEQY
12,TRBV12-3/TRBV12-4,ASSVAQGGPAEY
13,TRBV20-1,SARGEAGASGKLF
11,TRBV9,ASSVDGIDTQY
12,TRBV10-3,AISDIGIEETQY
14,TRBV5-1,ASSTYIGVSTDTQY
14,TRBV4-1,ASSRDTSGGRETQY
12,TRBV11-2,ASSLDKGGVTQY
16,TRBV5-1,ASSLRERGPSNTGELF
13,TRBV5-1,ASSLGLAGHNEQF
14,TRBV6-1,ASSISRTGQSQPQH
12,TRBV6-1,ASCRDWGNYEQY
12,TRBV4-2,ASNQDRRNSPLH
14,TRBV5-4,ASSLGGGAIQETQY
12,TRBV7-8,ASSLSQPPDTQY
15,TRBV28,ASSFFGGGSAKNIQY
12,TRBV5-6,ASSLYVGTGEQY
11,TRBV7-2,ASSRTGPGEQY
11,TRBV11-2,ASSVTGFWEQY
13,TRBV5-6,ASSRVRGSNQPQH
10,TRBV15,ATKTPFNEQY
13,TRBV5-1,ASSFRDTDYNEQF
16,TRBV7-6,ASSLFPSGLAGGNEQF
12,TRBV12-3/TRBV12-4,ASSLEAVIHGYT
15,TRBV4-1,ASSQGGTGGRMETQY
14,TRBV11-1,ASSLGAGGRGDTQY
14,TRBV20-1,SASRRGGGAKNIQY
14,TRBV3-1,ASSQEGPYSNQPQH
10,TRBV20-1,SARGQTRPQH
13,TRBV20-1,SAQTGGAYNSPLH
12,TRBV20-1,SAARGARGHEQF
14,TRBV6-5,ASSFDSFNSYNEQF